This entry lists 2 T cell receptor beta chains sequenced from one sample in a study of identical twins. TCRdb analysed the 5' RACE reads with MiXCR anew, one entry per CDR3 protein. The table has 200,000 to 250,000 distinct CDR3 sequences, 10% seen once; the top ten hold 9% to 10%. The sequencing input was memory T cells sorted from blood. The receptor source for this set is a man aged 50 to 59 in good health.

This clonotype was counted ten times or more. The chain recombines TRBV9 with TRBJ2-1; D possibly matches TRBD1 or TRBD2 (6 bases each). The germline V gene has CDR1 SGDLS and CDR2 YYNGEE. Trimming removed 4 bases from V and 2 bases from J, with 13 bases in between. The CDR3 length is 15 residues. This CDR3 is CASSQGRRTYNEQFF. For the CDR3, the DNA is TGTGCCAGCAGCCAGGGGAGGAGGACCTACAATGAGCAGTTCTTC.

The rearrangement uses TRBV23-1 and TRBJ2-5, with 12 bases aligning to TRBD2. TRBV23-1 is filed as an ORF, its function uncertain. CDR3 length: 21 amino acids. Trimming took 0 bases from V and 1 from J; bases not matched to a gene: 15. CDR3 DNA: TGCGCCAGCAGTCAATCGGTGAGGGTGAAAGGACTAGCGGGAACCCAAGAGACCCAGTACTTC. Translating gives CASSQSVRVKGLAGTQETQYF.